This section outlines one TCR beta chain sequence together with its context. Its antigen is currently not known. No much larger clone exists at a distance of one base, and base qualities are not known. To prepare the library, the immunoSEQ multiplex PCR assay was applied. For the multiplex PCR, a mixture combining 60 forward primers for TCR Vbeta segments and 13 reverse primers for TCR Jbeta segments was used. The CDR3 region of rearranged TCR beta genes was amplified from genomic DNA by a multiplex PCR assay. The amplified TCR beta libraries were sequenced on the Illumina HiSeq System as 87-base-pair reads. Processing in the source paper ran as follows. Across the 670 or so repertoires, a later analysis counted approximately 83 million unique TCR beta chains, around 10 million of which were shared by at least two donors. To remove PCR and sequencing errors, raw reads were error-corrected and collapsed into unique sequences using a nearest-neighbor algorithm that merged closely related sequences. V, D and J gene segments were assigned by aligning CDR3 sequences to IMGT reference sequences. For a sequence to be retained, a match of at least six nucleotides to both a V gene segment and a J gene segment was required. A rearrangement was called productive if the CDR3 had no stop codons and remained in frame with V and J, and every other rearrangement was called non-productive. Following IMGT convention, CDR3 was defined as the stretch from the second conserved V-encoded cysteine to the conserved J-encoded phenylalanine. Sequences without an unambiguous match to a single V gene segment were excluded from the earlier analysis of 500 to 700 of the donors. An earlier analysis of several hundred of the donors called V segments functional above 56.7% productive rearrangements and segregating when the between-donor standard deviation exceeded 5%. To diagnose cytomegalovirus status from the catalog of TCR beta chain sequences, a statistical classification framework was built. In a later analysis, V and J genes were assigned by comparing TCR nucleotide sequences against IMGT/GENE-DB human TR gene sequences. The TCRdist pipeline was used in a later analysis to assign CDR3 sequences and most-parsimonious VDJ recombination scenarios. A later analysis defined each TCR beta chain by its CDR3 amino acid sequence plus V-gene family, and excluded reads lacking a unique V-gene family. A later analysis removed 592 highly shared, low-generation-probability nucleotide sequences to deal with suspected cross-contamination and a sequencing artifact. In a later analysis, a clonal expansion index for each public chain was calculated from normalized within-repertoire ranks of inferred template counts. A later analysis computed generation probabilities with a VDJ recombination model fitted to out-of-frame rearrangements, and checked the results against IGoR. A later analysis scored TCR-TCR, TCR-HLA and TCR-CMV co-occurrence with hypergeometric tests, applying a repertoire-size bias correction to TCR pairs. A later analysis estimated false discovery rates by permuting HLA or CMV assignments 20 times. In a later analysis, co-occurring TCRs were grouped using DBSCAN, and TCRdist sequence similarity was added for clustering within HLA-allele-positive subsets. Repertoires with fewer than 30,000 or more than 120,000 public chains, plus five repertoires with anomalous nucleotide sharing, were excluded from co-occurrence clustering. This immuneACCESS table, as held by TCRdb, lists in-frame sequences with V and J called but not all clones. Of the missing ones, under half trace to an unresolved V gene in checked studies; the others have no known cause. V, J and clone size reflect that table, while D and trimming were determined from the DNA. This sample gives roughly 130,000 clones in total; 80% to 90% of them show up just once. The top ten hold under 7% of the sample.

The cohort consisted of some 730 healthy bone marrow donors. At the time of sampling, all cohort members were nominally healthy, though unrecorded immune exposures were likely present. The donor was CMV seropositive and was included in the group of 250 to 300 seropositive cohort members. A peripheral blood sample was collected from each donor, and TCR beta sequencing was performed on peripheral blood mononuclear cells. Genomic DNA was extracted from the blood cell samples with the Qiagen DNeasy Blood Extraction Kit. This sample is part of a study of cytomegalovirus exposure and HLA in healthy donors (dated by TCRdb to 2016 to 2017). Looking at the study overall: According to an earlier analysis of 587 of the donors, about 190 million T cells yielded some 120 million unique TCR beta sequences and about 300 Gb of sequence data. On average, roughly 250,000 unique TCR beta nucleotide sequences were sequenced per donor among fewer than 500 genotyped donors of the cohort, with roughly a sixth of those sequences being non-productive. Roughly five DR-DQ haplotypes were treated as single units for association and clustering because of strong linkage in the cohort. A later genetic analysis took genome-wide SNP genotypes for about 55% of the roughly 700 donors and used that subset as a discovery cohort. Using immunosequencing, the study profiled T cell repertoires from around 680 subjects and related those repertoires to cytomegalovirus serostatus. Among the approximately 430 genotyped donors, approximately 77% belonged to the genetic ancestry cluster associated with self-reported Caucasian donors. Every discovery cohort repertoire had been produced on one sequencing platform. Donor age, sex, ethnicity and CMV serostatus were compiled alongside the repertoire data. An early release covering about 600 HLA-typed donors comprised 250 to 350 gigabases of sequencing data and 85 million to 100 million unique TCR sequences. To study patterns of TCR occurrence, a later analysis re-analyzed previously published TCR beta repertoires from around 700 donors and added high-resolution HLA genotyping. HLA typing included class I and class II loci at four-digit resolution. To predict cytomegalovirus infection status, the study brought together high-throughput TCR immunosequencing, statistical association of individual TCRs with disease status, and machine learning. In the later analysis, no new phenotypic data were used to find candidate immune exposures; instead, reliance was placed on TCR beta sequences and their occurrence across donors. In addition to the first cohort of 666 subjects, a separate validation cohort of 120 different subjects was used. An earlier analysis of some 500 of the donors applied high-throughput TCR beta sequencing to assess whether each TCR beta V gene segment acted as functional or pseudogenic. The study aimed to test whether cataloging public T cell receptors could reveal signatures of past pathogen exposure. The number of donors typed differed by locus, with about 629-640 for A, B, C, DRB1 and DQB1, roughly 520 for DQA1, 606 for DPA1, and around 460 for DPB1.

Paper-wide results and their limitations: In a later analysis, some 18,000 TCR beta sequences were associated with specific HLA alleles at a false discovery rate of 0.05. Most TCR sequences were seen in very few donors, while some public TCRs were found in many individuals. In a later analysis, TCR association rates were found to vary across HLA loci, with the most associated TCRs seen for DRB1 alleles and the fewest for HLA-C alleles. In vitro tests confirmed that a few of the cytomegalovirus-associated TCR beta chains recognize cytomegalovirus antigens. In an earlier analysis of some 550 of the donors, most TCR beta V segments were observed in productive rearrangements about 87% or about 30% of the time, broadly matching IMGT annotations. A further reported finding was that TCR beta sequences accurately predicted the HLA-A and HLA-B alleles for most subjects in the first cohort. Because some donors lacked HLA typing at each locus, the association tests relied only on the typed subset. The classifier was reported to diagnose cytomegalovirus status with high specificity and sensitivity in both the original and validation cohorts. Correlated functional status among segregating V segments might be attributable to linkage disequilibrium, but an unknown experimental factor could not be ruled out. The authors suggested that the approach could potentially be generalized to other disease states and immunological phenotypes. The study gave a list of more than 150 TCR beta chains associated with cytomegalovirus. Immune exposure information for the cohort was limited to CMV serostatus. A cluster of highly shared sequence variants was judged likely to be a technical artifact of the sequencing pipeline. An association between a missense DCLRE1C variant and V-gene and J-gene trimming of TCR beta chains was found in a later genetic analysis and replicated in an independent cohort. In a later analysis, several top co-occurrence clusters were reported to appear linked to parvovirus B19, influenza, CMV and Epstein-Barr virus. Assigning TCR associations to individual alleles was difficult when HLA alleles, especially DR and DQ, strongly co-occurred. A later analysis found that most CMV-associated TCR beta chains appeared HLA-restricted, with HLA associations seemingly driven largely by CMV exposure. Compared with equally common non-associated chains, HLA-associated TCR beta chains in a later analysis were more clonally expanded and had lower generation probabilities. Only TCR beta chains were sequenced in this cohort, and the absence of alpha or paired-chain data limited detectable features. The presence/absence analyses assumed that sequencing depth was roughly uniform across donors, and that assumption may not be true. The earlier analysis of approximately 540 of the donors excluded roughly 17 rarely observed V segments, including chromosome 9 orphons, because counts were too low. A later genetic analysis reported fewer N-insertions in productive TCRs among donors in an Asian-associated ancestry cluster than the roughly 700-donor mean.

The sequenced sample was PBMCs. The TCR was taken from a woman between 40 and 55 years old in good health and CMV-seropositive.

The sequenced DNA is TGTGCCAGCAGTTTAAGTTCACAGATCTATGGCTACACCTTC. Its protein product is CASSLSSQIYGYTF. In this chain, TRBV27 is recombined with TRBJ1-2; the D segment cannot be called with confidence. The cysteine opens and the phenylalanine closes a CDR3 of 14 amino acids. The entry retains the CDR3 DNA only, 42 bases that are in frame from base 1. CDR1 and CDR2 (MNHEY, SMNVEV) derive from the germline V gene (reference sequence). Deletion took 2 bases off V and 4 bases off J, with a span of 11 bases between the germline ends.